Following are 2 T cell receptor beta chains from one sample sequenced in a study of blood T cells in healthy people across ages. A second PCR of 7 to 11 cycles used a sample-barcoded 5' primer and a J-beta primer mix. TCRdb ran MiXCR on the 5' RACE reads and lists one entry per CDR3 protein. The sample carries approximately 1.5 million distinct CDR3 sequences, 30% to 40% recorded once. The specimen was blood. The receptors derive from a woman in her twenties or thirties in good health.

This clonotype was detected only a few times. The rearrangement links TRBV5-4 to TRBJ1-1; no reliable D call. V lost 0 bases and J lost 4, with 4 bases in between. Germline V gene sequence: CDR1 SGHNT, CDR2 YYREEE (reference sequence). This CDR3 is 12 amino acids long. The CDR3 loop is CASSLDATEAFF. The CDR3 DNA follows: TGTGCCAGCAGCTTGGATGCCACTGAAGCTTTCTTT.

The chain couples TRBV6-1 to TRBJ2-1; D not resolved. CDR1 is MNHNS and CDR2 is SASEGT in the germline V gene. V was trimmed by 4 bases and J by 8 bases, leaving 15 bases between them. CDR3 size: 14 residues. The CDR3 loop is CASSGRLAIDEQFF. The CDR3 DNA is TGTGCCAGCAGTGGCCGCCTTGCTATCGATGAGCAGTTCTTC.